This is a list of T cell receptor beta chains from one sample in a study of T-cell memory formation after mild COVID-19. TCRdb independently ran MiXCR on the 5' RACE reads; one entry per CDR3 protein. Among 400,000 or so distinct CDR3 sequences listed, over 20% were seen once. Sequencing was done on a sample of PBMCs or a T cell subset sorted from them (not recorded which). The receptors originated from an adult woman who had mild COVID-19 (a few samples of this study predate the infection). Cell type and time point are not known. Each CDR3 is given with its conserved first and last residue. The order of the fields is D gene, J gene, V gene, clone size, CDR3 DNA, CDR3 protein. The D gene is left open where the match is weak. The size of a clone is reported for some rows only, either as once, few or many, or as a class for expanded clones.

.,TRBJ2-1,TRBV10-3,.,TGTGCCATCAGTGAGAAGGGACCACACAATGAGCAGTTCTTC,CAISEKGPHNEQFF
TRBD1,TRBJ2-7,TRBV12-3/TRBV12-4,.,TGTGCCAGCAGTCCTTTCGGGACAGGGCCGTACGAGCAGTACTTC,CASSPFGTGPYEQYF
.,TRBJ2-1,TRBV20-1,few,TGCAGTGCTAGGGGGATAGGCTACAATGAGCAGTTCTTC,CSARGIGYNEQFF
.,TRBJ2-1,TRBV12-3/TRBV12-4,few,TGTGCCAGCAGGCTCTCCTGGGATGAGCAGTTCTTC,CASRLSWDEQFF
.,TRBJ2-2,TRBV12-3/TRBV12-4,few,TGTGCCAGCAGCTTAGGGGAGAACACCGGGGAGCTGTTTTTT,CASSLGENTGELFF
.,TRBJ1-4,TRBV28,few,TGTGCCAGCCTACAGTCTTCTCCCCGCAAACTGTTTTTT,CASLQSSPRKLFF
.,TRBJ2-2,TRBV2,.,TGTGCCAGCAGTGACAACTCACCGGGACTCGGGGAGCTGTTGTTT,CASSDNSPGLGELLF
TRBD1,TRBJ2-7,TRBV2,few,TGTGCCAGTGATCCGGGACAGATCTACGAGCAGTACTTC,CASDPGQIYEQYF
.,TRBJ1-1,TRBV4-1,.,TGCGCCAGCAGCCTCAGCCCCGAAGGCACTGAAGCTTTCTTT,CASSLSPEGTEAFF
TRBD1,TRBJ2-1,TRBV20-1,many,TGCAGTGCTGACTCCACCGGGACAGGGCTAAATGAGCAGTTCTTC,CSADSTGTGLNEQFF
.,TRBJ2-3,TRBV28,few,TGTGCCAGCAGTTTGTCGTTCCAACCAGATACGCAGTATTTT,CASSLSFQPDTQYF
.,TRBJ2-7,TRBV19,.,TGTGCCAGTAGTGACCCCGGGACCTCCCGCTCCTACGAGCAGTACTTC,CASSDPGTSRSYEQYF
TRBD1,TRBJ2-1,TRBV5-1,.,TGCGCCAGCAGCTGGACAGGGGACCCTGTATACAATGAGCAGTTCTTC,CASSWTGDPVYNEQFF
.,TRBJ2-1,TRBV7-3,many,TGTGCCAGCAGCTTAGCACGGAACAATGAGCAGTTCTTC,CASSLARNNEQFF
.,TRBJ1-4,TRBV7-2,few,TGTGCCAGCAGCTTAGATGGCAGGCTTAATGAAAAACTGTTTTTT,CASSLDGRLNEKLFF
.,TRBJ2-3,TRBV27,few,TGTGCCAGCAGTTTAGCCGGATCCCGATTAGATACGCAGTATTTT,CASSLAGSRLDTQYF
.,TRBJ2-7,TRBV15,few,TGTGCCACCAAAGCGGGACAGGACTCCTCCTACGAGCAGTACTTC,CATKAGQDSSYEQYF
.,TRBJ1-6,TRBV5-1,.,TGCGCCAGCGGGGCAGGCTATAATTCACCCCTCCACTTT,CASGAGYNSPLHF
.,TRBJ1-1,TRBV5-4,few,TGTGCCAGCAGCCCGGATTCGGGGCCCGAGAACACTGAAGCTTTCTTT,CASSPDSGPENTEAFF
.,TRBJ2-5,TRBV24-1,.,TGTGCCACCAGTGATTACAGGTTCGGGAAAGAGACCCAGTACTTC,CATSDYRFGKETQYF
.,TRBJ2-5,TRBV5-4,once,TGTGCCAGCAGCCCACCCGGGACGTATGAGACCCAGTACTTC,CASSPPGTYETQYF
.,TRBJ2-5,TRBV14,few,TGTGCCAGCAGCCCGATAGGACCTAGGGGGGAGACCCAGTACTTC,CASSPIGPRGETQYF
TRBD2,TRBJ2-4,TRBV20-1,few,TGCAGTGCTGTCAGACCCGGGCGGGGGGCCAAAAACATTCAGTACTTC,CSAVRPGRGAKNIQYF
TRBD1,TRBJ1-5,TRBV30,.,TGTGCCTGGAGTGAACGACAGGGGGCAATTCAGCCCCAGCATTTT,CAWSERQGAIQPQHF
.,TRBJ2-2,TRBV12-3/TRBV12-4,few,TGTGCCAGCAGTCAGACCCGTACCGGGGAGCTGTTTTTT,CASSQTRTGELFF
TRBD2,TRBJ2-3,TRBV4-2,few,TGTGCCAGCAGCCAAGATCTGGGGACTAGTAAAGATACGCAGTATTTT,CASSQDLGTSKDTQYF
TRBD2,TRBJ2-5,TRBV27,few,TGTGCCAGCAGTAGTATGGGACTAGGGGAGACCCAGTACTTC,CASSSMGLGETQYF
.,TRBJ2-7,TRBV14,.,TGTGCCAGCAGCCGGGAAGGGAGATCCTACGAGCAGTACTTC,CASSREGRSYEQYF
TRBD1,TRBJ2-3,TRBV30,.,TGTGCCTGGAGACCACTACAGGGGGCTGGAGATACGCAGTATTTT,CAWRPLQGAGDTQYF
.,TRBJ1-1,TRBV9,.,TGTGCCAGCAGCGTAGATGGCAGCATCACTGAAGCTTTCTTT,CASSVDGSITEAFF
.,TRBJ1-4,TRBV27,.,TGTGCCAGCCGCCAGAAGGGCCTTGAAAAACTGTTTTTT,CASRQKGLEKLFF
.,TRBJ1-2,TRBV29-1,.,TGCAGCGTTGAATTCGGGTACGGCTACACCTTC,CSVEFGYGYTF
.,TRBJ2-5,TRBV29-1,.,TGCAGCGTTGCAGGGGGAGGGCTGCAAGAGACCCAGTACTTC,CSVAGGGLQETQYF
.,TRBJ2-5,TRBV24-1,.,TGTGCCACCACCCGCGGGGATTCGGAGACCCAGTACTTC,CATTRGDSETQYF
.,TRBJ1-4,TRBV2,few,TGTGCCAGCAGCGCCCCGGGTCAGGGTGATGAAAAACTGTTTTTT,CASSAPGQGDEKLFF
.,TRBJ2-7,TRBV7-2,many,TGTGCCAGCAGCTCATGGTCCTTTAGCGAGCAGTACTTC,CASSSWSFSEQYF
TRBD2,TRBJ2-2,TRBV3-1,.,TGTGCCAGCAGCCGCCCCCCCGGACTAGCTTCGTCGGGGGAGCTGTTTTTT,CASSRPPGLASSGELFF
.,TRBJ1-1,TRBV20-1,few,TGCAGTGCTAGGCAAGGCTTGAACACTGAAGCTTTCTTT,CSARQGLNTEAFF
.,TRBJ1-5,TRBV29-1,few,TGCAGCGGGCAAACAGGTCGGGATCAGCCCCAGCATTTT,CSGQTGRDQPQHF
.,TRBJ2-7,TRBV9,few,TGTGCCAGCAGCGTAGATGCTAGCGCTCCCTACGAGCAGTACTTC,CASSVDASAPYEQYF
.,TRBJ2-7,TRBV7-8,.,TGTGCCAGCAGCTTAGGCGGACGAGGACTTGAACACGACGAGCAGTACTTC,CASSLGGRGLEHDEQYF
.,TRBJ2-7,TRBV5-1,.,TGCGCCAGCAGCTACCGGGACTGGATCTACGAGCAGTACTTC,CASSYRDWIYEQYF
.,TRBJ2-1,TRBV7-9,.,TGTGCCAGCACCACGGACAGCTACAATGAGCAGTTCTTC,CASTTDSYNEQFF
.,TRBJ2-7,TRBV10-3,once,TGTGCCATCGGTAGCAGAACCTACGAGCAGTACTTC,CAIGSRTYEQYF
.,TRBJ2-7,TRBV29-1,few,TGCAGCGTTGAGGCGACAGACGATACCTACGAGCAGTACTTC,CSVEATDDTYEQYF
.,TRBJ1-2,TRBV10-3,.,TGTGCCATCAGTGAGTCTGAGGGGGGAGACGATGGCTACACCTTC,CAISESEGGDDGYTF
.,TRBJ2-3,TRBV12-3/TRBV12-4,.,TGTGCCAGCAGTTTAGCTAGCGGCTACACAGATACGCAGTATTTT,CASSLASGYTDTQYF
.,TRBJ2-1,TRBV5-4,few,TGTGCCAGCAGCTTGGAGGGAGAGGACCCCAATGAGCAGTTCTTC,CASSLEGEDPNEQFF
TRBD2,TRBJ2-1,TRBV20-1,many,TGCAGTGCCATCAGGACTAGCGGAGGCAATGAGCAGTTCTTC,CSAIRTSGGNEQFF
.,TRBJ2-2,TRBV24-1,.,TGTGCCACCACCGACTTTGAGGCCGGGGAGCTGTTTTTT,CATTDFEAGELFF
.,TRBJ1-2,TRBV20-1,few,TGCAGTGCTAGCCCCCCGGACTACACCTTC,CSASPPDYTF
TRBD2,TRBJ2-7,TRBV10-3,few,TGTGCCATCAGTAGCGGGAATCGAATCTACGAGCAGTACTTC,CAISSGNRIYEQYF
.,TRBJ1-3,TRBV7-2,few,TGTGCCAGCAGCCTGGCCTCTGGAAACACCATATATTTT,CASSLASGNTIYF
.,TRBJ2-4,TRBV5-1,.,TGCGCCAGCAGCTGGGGTGCGGGGCGTGAGGGAAACATTCAGTACTTC,CASSWGAGREGNIQYF
.,TRBJ1-1,TRBV15,.,TGTGCCACCAGCAGACGGGGGGGGACTGAAGCTTTCTTT,CATSRRGGTEAFF
TRBD2,TRBJ2-7,TRBV19,few,TGTGCCAGTAGTATCCGAACGGGAGGCCACGAGCAGTACTTC,CASSIRTGGHEQYF
TRBD1,TRBJ2-3,TRBV6-6,once,TGTGCCAGCAGTTACTCCGACAGGGCGAGGGGGGATACGCAGTATTTT,CASSYSDRARGDTQYF
.,TRBJ1-6,TRBV7-2,few,TGTGCCAGCAGCTCCAGGGTCGGTTCACCCCTCCACTTT,CASSSRVGSPLHF
TRBD1,TRBJ1-2,TRBV24-1,.,TGTGCCACCAGTGATCCCGGGACAGAGCATGGCTACACCTTC,CATSDPGTEHGYTF